A single sample is the source of the 3 T cell receptor beta chains below, sequenced in a study of blood T cells in healthy people across ages. Primed by a sample-barcoded 5' primer and a J-beta primer mix, a second PCR proceeded for roughly 6 to 12 cycles. TCRdb re-called the 5' RACE reads with MiXCR, one entry per CDR3 protein. The table includes roughly 2 million distinct CDR3 sequences, around 50% detected once. Sequenced: blood. Every receptor here comes from a woman in her 40s in good health.

This clonotype was seen more than once but under ten times. The chain employs TRBV20-1 and TRBJ2-7; D gene uncertain. CDR3 length: 11 residues. Trimming took off 2 bases at V and 7 bases at J, with 9 bases between the two ends. Germline V gene data show CDR1 as DFQATT and CDR2 as SNEGSKA (reference sequence). The CDR3 bases are TGCAGTGCTAGATACCAGAAAGAGCAGTACTTC. Encoded protein: CSARYQKEQYF.

This clonotype was observed a single time. The chain joins TRBV6-1 to TRBJ2-1, with 8 bases identical to TRBD1. CDR3 size: 17 residues. Per germline, CDR1 MNHNS and CDR2 SASEGT. V trimming: 0 bases; J trimming: 0 bases; junction bases outside the gene matches: 4. The CDR3 reads CASSEATGVPSYNEQFF. The CDR3 coding sequence is TGTGCCAGCAGTGAAGCGACAGGGGTACCCTCCTACAATGAGCAGTTCTTC.

The CDR3, as DNA: TGCGCCAGCAGCTCCGAGACAGACCGGAGGGGCTACACCTTC. Residues: CASSSETDRRGYTF. The gene calls are TRBV5-1 and TRBJ1-2, with a possible D match to TRBD1 (5 bases). Looked up from germline, CDR1 is SGHRS and CDR2 is YFSETQ. The V gene lost 3 bases and the J gene lost 8 bases, with 17 bases spanning the gap. The CDR3 is made up of 14 amino acids.